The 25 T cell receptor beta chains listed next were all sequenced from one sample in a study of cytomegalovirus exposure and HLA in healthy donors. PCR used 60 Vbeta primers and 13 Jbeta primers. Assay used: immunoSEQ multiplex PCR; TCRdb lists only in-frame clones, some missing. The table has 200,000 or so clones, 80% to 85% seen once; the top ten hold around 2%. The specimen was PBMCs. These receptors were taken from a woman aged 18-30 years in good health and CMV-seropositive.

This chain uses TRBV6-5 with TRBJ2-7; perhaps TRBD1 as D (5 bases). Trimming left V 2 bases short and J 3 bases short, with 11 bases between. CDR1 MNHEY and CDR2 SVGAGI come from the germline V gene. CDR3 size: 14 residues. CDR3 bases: TGTGCCAGCAGTTACGGACAACAGAGCTACGAGCAGTACTTC. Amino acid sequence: CASSYGQQSYEQYF.

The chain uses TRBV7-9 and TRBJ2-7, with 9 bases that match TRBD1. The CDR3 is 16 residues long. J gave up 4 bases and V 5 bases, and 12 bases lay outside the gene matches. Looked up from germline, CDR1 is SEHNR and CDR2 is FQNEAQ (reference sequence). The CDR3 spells CASSPGPGQGLYEQYF. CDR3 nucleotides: TGTGCCAGCAGCCCAGGGCCGGGACAGGGTTTATACGAGCAGTACTTC.

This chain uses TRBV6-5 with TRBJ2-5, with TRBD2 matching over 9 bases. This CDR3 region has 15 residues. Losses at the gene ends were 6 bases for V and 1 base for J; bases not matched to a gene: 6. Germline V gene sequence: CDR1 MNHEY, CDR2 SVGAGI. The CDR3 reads CASSFSGGIQETQYF. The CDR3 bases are TGTGCCAGCAGCTTTAGCGGGGGAATCCAAGAGACCCAGTACTTC.

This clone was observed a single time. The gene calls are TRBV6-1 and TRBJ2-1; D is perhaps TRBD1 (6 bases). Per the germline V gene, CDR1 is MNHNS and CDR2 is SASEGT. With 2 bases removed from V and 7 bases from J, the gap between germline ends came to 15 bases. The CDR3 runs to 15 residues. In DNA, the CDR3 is TGTGCCAGCAGTGAAAACGAACAGGGATGGAATGAGCAGTTCTTC. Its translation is CASSENEQGWNEQFF.

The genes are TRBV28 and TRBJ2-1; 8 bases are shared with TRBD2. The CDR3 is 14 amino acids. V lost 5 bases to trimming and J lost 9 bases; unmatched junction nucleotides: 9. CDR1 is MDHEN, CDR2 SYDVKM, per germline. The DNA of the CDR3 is TGTGCCAGCAGTGAGGGACTAGTCATCAGTGAGCAGTTCTTC. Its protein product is CASSEGLVISEQFF.

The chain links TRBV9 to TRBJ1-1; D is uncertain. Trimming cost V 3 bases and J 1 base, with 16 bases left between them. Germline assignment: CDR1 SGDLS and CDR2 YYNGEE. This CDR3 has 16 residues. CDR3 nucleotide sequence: TGTGCCAGCAGCGGCCGTCGCGGGGTAGGGAACACTGAAGCTTTCTTT. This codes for CASSGRRGVGNTEAFF.

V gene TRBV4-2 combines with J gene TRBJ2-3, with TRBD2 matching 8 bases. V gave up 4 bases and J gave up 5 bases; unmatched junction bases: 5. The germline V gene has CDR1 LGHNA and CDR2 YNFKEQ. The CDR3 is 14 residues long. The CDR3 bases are TGTGCCAGCAGCCCACCGGGACTAGAAGATACGCAGTATTTT. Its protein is CASSPPGLEDTQYF.

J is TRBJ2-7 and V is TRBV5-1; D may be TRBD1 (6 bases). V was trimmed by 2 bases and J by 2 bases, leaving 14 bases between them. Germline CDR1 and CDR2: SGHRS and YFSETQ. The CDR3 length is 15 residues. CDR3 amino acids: CASSLDTGITYEQYF. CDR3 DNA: TGCGCCAGCAGCTTAGACACAGGGATCACCTACGAGCAGTACTTC.

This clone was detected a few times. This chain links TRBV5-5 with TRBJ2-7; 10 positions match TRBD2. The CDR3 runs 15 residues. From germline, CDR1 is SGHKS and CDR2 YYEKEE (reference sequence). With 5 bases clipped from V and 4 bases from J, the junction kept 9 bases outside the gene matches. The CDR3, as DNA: TGTGCCAGCAGTCCTTTTCGACTAGCGGGTTACGAGCAGTACTTC. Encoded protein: CASSPFRLAGYEQYF.

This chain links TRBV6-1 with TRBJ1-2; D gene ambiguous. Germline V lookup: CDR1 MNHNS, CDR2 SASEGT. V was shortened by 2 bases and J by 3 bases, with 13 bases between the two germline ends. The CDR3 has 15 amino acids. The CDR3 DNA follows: TGTGCCAGCAGTGAACAGCCGCAGCAGGACTATGGCTACACCTTC. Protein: CASSEQPQQDYGYTF.

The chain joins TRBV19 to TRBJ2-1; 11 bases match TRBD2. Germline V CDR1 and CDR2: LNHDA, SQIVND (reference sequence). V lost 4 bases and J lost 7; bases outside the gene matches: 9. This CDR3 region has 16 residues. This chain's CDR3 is CASSSYLAGGGNEQFF. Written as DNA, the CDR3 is TGTGCCAGTAGTAGCTACCTAGCGGGGGGAGGGAATGAGCAGTTCTTC.

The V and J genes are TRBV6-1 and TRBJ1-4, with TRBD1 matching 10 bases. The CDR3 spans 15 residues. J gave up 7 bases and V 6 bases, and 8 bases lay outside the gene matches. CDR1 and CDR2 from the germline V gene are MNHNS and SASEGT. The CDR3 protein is CASRLGQGEGEKLFF. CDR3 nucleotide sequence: TGTGCCAGCAGACTTGGACAGGGGGAGGGTGAAAAACTGTTTTTT.

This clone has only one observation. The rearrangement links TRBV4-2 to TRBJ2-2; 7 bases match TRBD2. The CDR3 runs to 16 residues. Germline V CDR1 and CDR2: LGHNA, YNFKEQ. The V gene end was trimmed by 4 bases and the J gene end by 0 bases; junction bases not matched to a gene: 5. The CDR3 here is CASSLRGGTNTGELFF. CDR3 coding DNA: TGTGCCAGCAGCCTTCGCGGGGGAACGAACACCGGGGAGCTGTTTTTT.

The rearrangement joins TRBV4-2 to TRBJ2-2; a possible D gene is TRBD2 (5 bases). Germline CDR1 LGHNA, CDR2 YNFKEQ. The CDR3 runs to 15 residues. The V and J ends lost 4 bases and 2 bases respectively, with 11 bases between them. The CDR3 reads CASSRGWANTGELFF. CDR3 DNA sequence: TGTGCCAGCAGCCGAGGGTGGGCTAACACCGGGGAGCTGTTTTTT.

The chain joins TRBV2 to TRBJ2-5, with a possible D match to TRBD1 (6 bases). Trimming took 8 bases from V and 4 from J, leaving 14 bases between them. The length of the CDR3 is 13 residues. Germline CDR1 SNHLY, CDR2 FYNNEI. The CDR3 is CASVRGFGETQYF. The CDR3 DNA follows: TGTGCCAGCGTCAGGGGATTTGGAGAGACCCAGTACTTC.

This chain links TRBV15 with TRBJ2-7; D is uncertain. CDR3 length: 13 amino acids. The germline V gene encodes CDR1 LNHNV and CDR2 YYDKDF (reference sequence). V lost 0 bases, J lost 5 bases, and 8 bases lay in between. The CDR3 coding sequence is TGTGCCACCAGCAGAGATGAGGTCAACGAGCAGTACTTC. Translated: CATSRDEVNEQYF. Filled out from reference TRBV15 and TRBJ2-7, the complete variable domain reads DAMVIQNPRYQVTQFGKPVTLSCSQTLNHNVMYWYQQKSSQAPKLLFHYYDKDFNNEADTPDNFQSRRPNTSFCFLDIRSPGLGDTAMYLCATSRDEVNEQYFGPGTRLTVT.

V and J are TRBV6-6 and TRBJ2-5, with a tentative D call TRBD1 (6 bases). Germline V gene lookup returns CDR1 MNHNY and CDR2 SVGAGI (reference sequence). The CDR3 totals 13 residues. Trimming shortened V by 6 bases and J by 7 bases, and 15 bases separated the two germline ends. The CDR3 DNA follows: TGTGCCAGCAGACGGACAGTCCAGGGGACCCAGTACTTC. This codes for CASRRTVQGTQYF.

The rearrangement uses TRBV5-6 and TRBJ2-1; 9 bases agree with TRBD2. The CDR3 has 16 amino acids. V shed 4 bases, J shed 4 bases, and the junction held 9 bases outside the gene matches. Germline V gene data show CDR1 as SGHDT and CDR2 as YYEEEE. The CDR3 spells CASSSAAGGTYNEQFF. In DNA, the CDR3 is TGTGCCAGCAGCAGCGCCGCGGGGGGGACTTACAATGAGCAGTTCTTC.

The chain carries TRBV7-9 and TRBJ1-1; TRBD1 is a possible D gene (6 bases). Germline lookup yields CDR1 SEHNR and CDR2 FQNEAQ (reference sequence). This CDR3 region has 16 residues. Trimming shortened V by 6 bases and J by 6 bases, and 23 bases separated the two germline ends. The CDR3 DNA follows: TGTGCCAGCAGTTCGAGGGCCGGGACAACAAAGCCTGAAGCTTTCTTT. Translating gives CASSSRAGTTKPEAFF.

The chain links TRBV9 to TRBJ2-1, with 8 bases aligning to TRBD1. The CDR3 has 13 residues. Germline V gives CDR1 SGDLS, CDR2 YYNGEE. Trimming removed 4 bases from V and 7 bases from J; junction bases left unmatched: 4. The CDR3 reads CASSPRTGNEQFF. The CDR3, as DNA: TGTGCCAGCAGCCCCAGGACAGGGAATGAGCAGTTCTTC.

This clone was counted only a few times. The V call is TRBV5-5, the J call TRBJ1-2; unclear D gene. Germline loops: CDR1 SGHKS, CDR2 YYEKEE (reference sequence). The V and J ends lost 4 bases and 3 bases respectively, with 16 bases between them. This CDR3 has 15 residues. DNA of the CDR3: TGTGCCAGCAGCCTCGGGATCTTCCCAGACTATGGCTACACCTTC. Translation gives CASSLGIFPDYGYTF.

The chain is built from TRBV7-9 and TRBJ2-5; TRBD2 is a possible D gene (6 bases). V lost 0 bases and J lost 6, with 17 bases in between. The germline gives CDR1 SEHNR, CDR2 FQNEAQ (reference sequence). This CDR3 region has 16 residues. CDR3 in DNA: TGTGCCAGCAGCTTAGCGCATGGACTAAATCCGCAGACCCAGTACTTC. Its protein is CASSLAHGLNPQTQYF.

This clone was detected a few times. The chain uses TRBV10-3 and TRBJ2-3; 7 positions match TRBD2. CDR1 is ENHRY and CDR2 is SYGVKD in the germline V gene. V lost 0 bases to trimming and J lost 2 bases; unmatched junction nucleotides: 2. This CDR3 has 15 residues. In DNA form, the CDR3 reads TGTGCCATCAGTGAGTCGGGGGGGAACACAGATACGCAGTATTTT. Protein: CAISESGGNTDTQYF.

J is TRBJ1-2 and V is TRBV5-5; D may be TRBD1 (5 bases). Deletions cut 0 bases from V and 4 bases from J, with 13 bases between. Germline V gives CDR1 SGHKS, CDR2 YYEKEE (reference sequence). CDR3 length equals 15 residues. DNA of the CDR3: TGTGCCAGCAGCTTGGCCCTGGAGGGGACCTATGGCTACACCTTC. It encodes CASSLALEGTYGYTF. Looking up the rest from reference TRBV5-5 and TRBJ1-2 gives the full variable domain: DAGVTQSPTHLIKTRGQQVTLRCSPISGHKSVSWYQQVLGQGPQFIFQYYEKEERGRGNFPDRFSARQFPNYSSELNVNALLLGDSALYLCASSLALEGTYGYTFGSGTRLTVV.

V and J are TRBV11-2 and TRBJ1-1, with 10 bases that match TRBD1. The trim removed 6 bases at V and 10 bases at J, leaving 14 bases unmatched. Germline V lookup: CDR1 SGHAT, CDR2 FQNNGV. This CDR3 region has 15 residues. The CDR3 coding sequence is TGTGCCAGCAGGTTTTTCAGGGACAGGGGCGGAATAGCTTTCTTT. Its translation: CASRFFRDRGGIAFF. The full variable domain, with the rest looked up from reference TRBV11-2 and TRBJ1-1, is EAGVAQSPRYKIIEKRQSVAFWCNPISGHATLYWYQQILGQGPKLLIQFQNNGVVDDSQLPKDRFSAERLKGVDSTLKIQPAKLEDSAVYLCASRFFRDRGGIAFFGQGTRLTVV.